The next 28 T cell receptor beta chains were all read from a single sample in a study of early T cells in non-severe SARS-CoV-2 infection. TCRdb fed the 5' RACE reads into MiXCR, producing one record per CDR3 protein. This sample carries around 55,000 distinct CDR3 sequences, 9.5% to 15% of them seen once, and the ten largest clones take less than 4.5%. Sequenced input: whole blood. The source is an adult who was a healthcare worker with PCR-confirmed SARS-CoV-2 infection or an uninfected control (not recorded which).

The chain employs TRBV5-1 and TRBJ2-7; D ambiguous. V was trimmed by 0 bases and J by 2 bases, leaving 9 bases between them. This CDR3 is 14 amino acids long. CDR1 SGHRS and CDR2 YFSETQ come from the germline V gene. The CDR3 sequence is CASSLVADPYEQYF. DNA for the CDR3: TGCGCCAGCAGCTTGGTGGCGGACCCCTACGAGCAGTACTTC.

This clonotype was seen repeatedly, ten times or more. The V and J genes are TRBV6-5 and TRBJ2-1; D possibly corresponds to TRBD2 (6 bases). CDR3 size: 15 residues. V lost 6 bases to trimming and J lost 8 bases, with 20 bases between them. Germline CDR1 is MNHEY and CDR2 is SVGAGI. The CDR3: CASSGAGTGDYEQFF. CDR3 coding DNA: TGTGCCAGCAGCGGAGCAGGGACGGGGGATTATGAGCAGTTCTTC.

The chain's CDR3 is CATSDLRSGYTF. CDR3 nucleotide sequence: TGTGCCACCAGTGATTTGCGTAGCGGCTACACCTTC. The chain recombines TRBV24-1 with TRBJ1-2; D is undetermined. CDR1 is KGHDR, CDR2 SFDVKD, per germline. The CDR3 runs to 12 residues. The ends were cut back, 0 bases at V and 8 bases at J, with 6 bases in the middle.

This clonotype was observed many times. The rearrangement links TRBV24-1 to TRBJ2-3, with D unclear. The CDR3 sequence is 16 residues long. The germline CDR1 and CDR2 sequences are KGHDR and SFDVKD. V shed 5 bases and J shed 4 bases, with 18 bases lying between them. The CDR3 reads CATSGARISGADTQYF. The CDR3 DNA reads as TGTGCCACCAGTGGGGCCCGGATCAGTGGGGCAGATACGCAGTATTTT.

This clonotype appeared many times. J is TRBJ2-5 and V is TRBV5-6, with 12 bases fitting TRBD2. V lost 4 bases, J lost 1 base, and 2 bases stayed unmatched. Per germline, CDR1 SGHDT and CDR2 YYEEEE. CDR3 length: 15 amino acids. This CDR3 reads CASSRLAGVQETQYF. CDR3 nucleotides: TGTGCCAGCAGCCGACTAGCGGGGGTCCAAGAGACCCAGTACTTC. The variable domain in full, with the rest retrieved from reference TRBV5-6 and TRBJ2-5, is DAGVTQSPTHLIKTRGQQVTLRCSPKSGHDTVSWYQQALGQGPQFIFQYYEEEERQRGNFPDRFSGHQFPNYSSELNVNALLLGDSALYLCASSRLAGVQETQYFGPGTRLLVL.

This clonotype was detected only a few times. This chain connects TRBV11-2 to TRBJ2-1; no reliable D call. Germline lookup yields CDR1 SGHAT and CDR2 FQNNGV. V was trimmed by 8 bases and J by 0 bases, leaving 14 bases between them. The CDR3 runs 15 residues. Here the CDR3 reads CASLRQDLSYNEQFF. CDR3 sequence (DNA): TGTGCCAGCTTGCGGCAGGACCTCTCCTACAATGAGCAGTTCTTC.

This clonotype turned up a few times. CDR3 in amino acids: CASSEGRANTGELFF. The CDR3 bases are TGTGCCAGCAGCGAAGGGCGGGCTAACACCGGGGAGCTGTTTTTT. This rearrangement joins TRBV11-3 to TRBJ2-2, with D perhaps TRBD2 (5 bases). There are 15 residues in the CDR3. Trimming shortened V by 5 bases and J by 2 bases, and 12 bases separated the two germline ends. Germline-derived CDR1 and CDR2 are SGHNT and YENEEA.

This clonotype has only a few counts. The rearrangement uses TRBV27 and TRBJ2-3; TRBD2 matches 12 bases. Germline CDR1 is MNHEY and CDR2 is SMNVEV (reference sequence). V lost 5 bases and J lost 2; bases outside the gene matches: 11. The CDR3 has 18 residues. The CDR3 spells CASSPGASGRALTDTQYF. The DNA for the CDR3 is TGTGCCAGCAGTCCAGGGGCTAGCGGGAGGGCCCTCACAGATACGCAGTATTTT.

Ten or more counts support this clonotype. V gene TRBV2 combines with J gene TRBJ2-1, with 7 positions matching TRBD1. Germline CDR1 and CDR2: SNHLY and FYNNEI. With 7 bases clipped from V and 0 bases from J, the junction kept 6 bases outside the gene matches. The CDR3 runs to 15 residues. CDR3 sequence reads: CASIPQGSSYNEQFF. The CDR3 DNA reads as TGTGCCAGCATCCCACAGGGGAGCTCCTACAATGAGCAGTTCTTC.

This clonotype was seen many times. The rearrangement uses TRBV29-1 and TRBJ2-3; 9 bases are shared with TRBD2. The CDR3 contains 15 residues. The ends lost 5 bases at V and 2 bases at J; junction bases unmatched: 8. CDR1 is SQVTM and CDR2 is ANQGSEA in the germline V gene. CDR3: CSVHIAGASTDTQYF. In DNA, the CDR3 is TGCAGCGTTCATATAGCGGGAGCGTCCACAGATACGCAGTATTTT.

The chain links TRBV20-1 to TRBJ2-7; 9 bases align to TRBD1. The V and J ends lost 6 bases and 4 bases, in that order; junction bases with no gene match: 7. The length of the CDR3 is 13 residues. Germline loops: CDR1 DFQATT, CDR2 SNEGSKA (reference sequence). The CDR3 sequence: CSASAGQGYEQYF. The DNA for the CDR3 is TGCAGTGCCAGTGCGGGACAGGGATACGAGCAGTACTTC.

The chain has TRBV28 and TRBJ1-1; 9 bases fit TRBD1. CDR1 and CDR2 (germline): MDHEN, SYDVKM. The CDR3 consists of 13 residues. The V segment lost 3 bases and the J segment 7 bases; nucleotides outside the gene matches: 3. CDR3 DNA: TGTGCCAGCAGTTTTTCGGGACAGGGTGAAGCTTTCTTT. Translating gives CASSFSGQGEAFF.

This clonotype was counted ten times or more. CDR3: CASSLGEGPYNEQFF. Here the CDR3 DNA reads TGTGCCAGCAGTTTGGGCGAAGGTCCCTACAATGAGCAGTTCTTC. The chain carries TRBV6-1 and TRBJ2-1; D remains ambiguous. Trimming left V 5 bases short and J 2 bases short, with 13 bases between. Germline V gene lookup returns CDR1 MNHNS and CDR2 SASEGT. The CDR3 runs 15 residues.

The J gene is TRBJ2-7, the V gene TRBV7-6; 7 bases align to TRBD2. CDR3 length equals 18 residues. The V and J ends lost 4 bases and 3 bases, in that order; junction bases with no gene match: 18. The germline CDR1 and CDR2 sequences are SGHVS and FNYEAQ. Written as DNA, the CDR3 is TGTGCCAGCAGCTCCTTCCCACCGTCGGGGGGAGATAGCTACGAGCAGTACTTC. This sequence encodes CASSSFPPSGGDSYEQYF.

The chain employs TRBV29-1 and TRBJ2-5, with D perhaps TRBD1 or TRBD2 (6 bases each). Trimming took 7 bases from V and 2 from J, leaving 17 bases between them. Germline values: CDR1 SQVTM, CDR2 ANQGSEA. The CDR3 runs 14 residues. The CDR3 here is CSAWGDIHQETQYF. The CDR3 DNA reads TGCAGCGCCTGGGGGGACATACATCAAGAGACCCAGTACTTC. Combining the CDR3 with reference TRBV29-1 and TRBJ2-5 gives the whole variable domain SAVISQKPSRDICQRGTSLTIQCQVDSQVTMMFWYRQQPGQSLTLIATANQGSEATYESGFVIDKFPISRPNLTFSTLTVSNMSPEDSSIYLCSAWGDIHQETQYFGPGTRLLVL.

This chain joins TRBV29-1 and TRBJ1-2; 9 positions match TRBD1. Germline CDR1 and CDR2: SQVTM and ANQGSEA. This CDR3 comprises 12 residues. V trimming: 5 bases; J trimming: 8 bases; junction bases outside the gene matches: 6. CDR3: CSVPGTGSGYTF. The CDR3 bases are TGCAGCGTTCCTGGGACAGGGAGCGGCTACACCTTC.

This clonotype was seen repeatedly, ten times or more. The rearrangement uses TRBV5-5 and TRBJ1-1; D not resolved. Germline lookup yields CDR1 SGHKS and CDR2 YYEKEE (reference sequence). The CDR3 extends over 12 amino acids. Deletions cut 4 bases from V and 0 bases from J, with 4 bases between. Here the CDR3 DNA reads TGTGCCAGCAGCCGTCTGAACACTGAAGCTTTCTTT. Translated: CASSRLNTEAFF.

This clonotype has a handful of counts. The genes are TRBV29-1 and TRBJ2-2; D not resolved. Germline V lookup: CDR1 SQVTM, CDR2 ANQGSEA. The length of the CDR3 is 11 residues. The V gene lost 6 bases and the J gene lost 1 base, with 3 bases spanning the gap. Here the CDR3 DNA reads TGCAGCGTACGGAACACCGGGGAGCTGTTTTTT. This gives the protein CSVRNTGELFF.

This clonotype was seen repeatedly, ten times or more. J is TRBJ2-7 and V is TRBV28, with D uncertain. The CDR3 has 15 amino acids. The germline V gene encodes CDR1 MDHEN and CDR2 SYDVKM. V lost 6 bases to trimming and J lost 3 bases, with 18 bases between them. This CDR3 reads CASSPPGADLYEQYF. As DNA, the CDR3 is TGTGCCAGCAGCCCCCCCGGTGCCGACCTCTACGAGCAGTACTTC.

This clonotype was observed a few times. The genes are TRBV18 and TRBJ2-1; D not resolved. Germline V gene data show CDR1 as KGHSH and CDR2 as LQKENI. V lost 0 bases, J lost 6 bases, and 12 bases lay in between. The CDR3 runs 15 residues. As DNA, the CDR3 is TGTGCCAGCTCACCACCGGCTAGAGCCATCAATGAGCAGTTCTTC. This translates into CASSPPARAINEQFF.

The sample holds many counts of this clonotype. The rearrangement uses TRBV28 and TRBJ1-2; D remains ambiguous. The V gene lost 11 bases and the J gene lost 2 bases, with 9 bases spanning the gap. The CDR3 is 11 residues long. Per the germline V gene, CDR1 is MDHEN and CDR2 is SYDVKM. This CDR3 is CAAGQNYGYTF. The CDR3 DNA reads as TGTGCCGCGGGCCAGAACTATGGCTACACCTTC.

V and J are TRBV9 and TRBJ1-1; possibly TRBD1 for D (6 bases). This CDR3 contains 16 residues. The germline V and J ends were trimmed by 4 bases and 2 bases, with 18 bases remaining between them. Germline V gene lookup returns CDR1 SGDLS and CDR2 YYNGEE. CDR3 loop: CASSFPRTEVNTEAFF. The DNA of the CDR3 is TGTGCCAGCAGCTTCCCCCGGACAGAGGTAAACACTGAAGCTTTCTTT. Variable domain in full (rest from reference TRBV9 and TRBJ1-1): DSGVTQTPKHLITATGQRVTLRCSPRSGDLSVYWYQQSLDQGLQFLIQYYNGEERAKGNILERFSAQQFPDLHSELNLSSLELGDSALYFCASSFPRTEVNTEAFFGQGTRLTVV.

This clonotype has a count of ten or more. The V and J genes are TRBV2 and TRBJ2-1, with D perhaps matching TRBD1 (5 bases). Germline V gene data show CDR1 as SNHLY and CDR2 as FYNNEI. The CDR3 totals 14 residues. V lost 8 bases, J lost 4 bases, and 15 bases lay in between. CDR3 coding DNA: TGTGCCAGCGGGGCCACAGGTTCGTACAATGAGCAGTTCTTC. Translating gives CASGATGSYNEQFF.

This clonotype was detected a few times. This chain uses TRBV7-6 with TRBJ2-5, with 9 bases aligning to TRBD2. The junction had 4 bases not matched to a gene; V was cut back by 5 bases and J by 3 bases. The CDR3 extends over 14 amino acids. Germline assignment: CDR1 SGHVS and CDR2 FNYEAQ. The CDR3 nucleotides read TGTGCCAGCAGCCCCGGGACTAGCAAAGAGACCCAGTACTTC. Amino acids: CASSPGTSKETQYF.

The gene calls are TRBV3-1 and TRBJ1-1; D remains ambiguous. V lost 3 bases to trimming and J lost 1 base, with 9 bases between them. The CDR3 sequence is 14 residues long. CDR1 is LGHDT, CDR2 YNNKEL, per germline (reference sequence). In nucleotides, the CDR3 is TGTGCCAGCAGCCACCTCAGAGAGAACACTGAAGCTTTCTTT. The encoded protein is CASSHLRENTEAFF.

This clonotype was recorded many times. The V and J genes are TRBV6-2 or TRBV6-3 and TRBJ2-4; 14 bases line up with TRBD2. The J segment lost 1 base and the V segment lost 2 bases, leaving 4 bases of the junction unmatched. The CDR3 has 18 residues. CDR1 and CDR2 (germline): MNHEY, SVGEGT. In DNA, the CDR3 is TGTGCCAGCAGTTACGGACTAGCGGGAGGTTGGGCCAAAAACATTCAGTACTTC. This sequence encodes CASSYGLAGGWAKNIQYF.

The CDR3 DNA reads TGTGCCAGCAGTGAATACCTACGGGATTCACCCCTCCACTTT. Amino acid sequence: CASSEYLRDSPLHF. This chain uses TRBV6-1 with TRBJ1-6; D unresolved. The V end lost 2 bases, the J end lost 8 bases, and 10 bases lay between the germline ends. Germline V gene sequence: CDR1 MNHNS, CDR2 SASEGT. CDR3 length equals 14 residues.

This rearrangement joins TRBV7-8 to TRBJ1-2, with D possibly being TRBD1 (5 bases). The V gene's germline CDR1 is SGHVS and CDR2 FQNEAQ. The length of the CDR3 is 14 residues. Between the trimmed V and J ends, which lost 1 base and 4 bases, there was a span of 10 bases. CDR3 in DNA: TGTGCCAGCAGCTTAGGGGGACTGGGCTATGGCTACACCTTC. Protein product: CASSLGGLGYGYTF.